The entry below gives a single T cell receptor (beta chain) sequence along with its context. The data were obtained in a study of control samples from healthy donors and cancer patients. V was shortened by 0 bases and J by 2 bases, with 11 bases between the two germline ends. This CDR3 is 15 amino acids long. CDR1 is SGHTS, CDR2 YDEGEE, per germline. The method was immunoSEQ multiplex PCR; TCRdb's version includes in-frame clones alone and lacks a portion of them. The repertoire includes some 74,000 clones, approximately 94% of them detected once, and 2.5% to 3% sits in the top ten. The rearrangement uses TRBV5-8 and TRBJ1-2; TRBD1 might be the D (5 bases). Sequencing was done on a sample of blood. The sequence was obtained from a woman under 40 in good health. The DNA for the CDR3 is TGTGCCAGCAGCTTGGCAACAGGTGCCAACTATGGCTACACCTTC. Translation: CASSLATGANYGYTF.